Listed below are T cell receptor beta chains from one sample, sequenced in a study of blood T cell repertoires in COVID-19. The protocol was immunoSEQ multiplex PCR, while the TCRdb copy is restricted to in-frame clones and leaves out a portion. The repertoire consists of some 210,000 clones, with around four fifths occurring once and the leading ten covering about 20%. Sequencing used peripheral blood. Receptors were obtained from a human donor in a cohort sampled during active COVID-19. The CDR3 runs from the conserved cysteine through the conserved F or W. The order of the fields is clone size, V gene, D gene, J gene, CDR3 DNA, CDR3 protein. The D gene is left open where the match is weak. Clone size is not always given. Where it is, it says once, few, many or a class for expanded clones.

clone_size: NA; v_call: TRBV29-1; d_call: NA; j_call: TRBJ2-5; cdr3_nt: TGCAGCGTCGGAGAGGGTGAGACCCAGTACTTC; cdr3_aa: CSVGEGETQYF
clone_size: NA; v_call: TRBV19; d_call: TRBD1; j_call: TRBJ1-6; cdr3_nt: TGTGCCAGTAGTATGCGGGACAGGGACTCACCCCTCCACTTT; cdr3_aa: CASSMRDRDSPLHF
clone_size: NA; v_call: TRBV28; d_call: TRBD1; j_call: TRBJ2-1; cdr3_nt: TGTGCCAGCAGTTCGACCACTTACAGGGGGTATGTCCGAAATGAGCAGTTCTTC; cdr3_aa: CASSSTTYRGYVRNEQFF
clone_size: NA; v_call: TRBV25-1; d_call: TRBD1; j_call: TRBJ2-3; cdr3_nt: TGTGCCAGCAGTGAATGGACAGGGTTCACAGATACGCAGTATTTT; cdr3_aa: CASSEWTGFTDTQYF
clone_size: NA; v_call: TRBV24-1; d_call: NA; j_call: TRBJ1-5; cdr3_nt: TGTGCCACCAGTGAGGGAGGGTTGGCTCAGCCCCAGCATTTT; cdr3_aa: CATSEGGLAQPQHF
clone_size: NA; v_call: TRBV18; d_call: TRBD1; j_call: TRBJ1-3; cdr3_nt: TGTGCCAGCTCAGCCACAGGGGGGCTGGACACCATATATTTT; cdr3_aa: CASSATGGLDTIYF
clone_size: NA; v_call: TRBV28; d_call: NA; j_call: TRBJ2-5; cdr3_nt: TGTGCCAGCAGCCTATCTCCCTCACCCCAAGAGACCCAGTACTTC; cdr3_aa: CASSLSPSPQETQYF
clone_size: NA; v_call: TRBV19; d_call: TRBD1; j_call: TRBJ2-1; cdr3_nt: TGTGCCAGTAGTACTGACGGGACAGAGTACAATGAGCAGTTCTTC; cdr3_aa: CASSTDGTEYNEQFF
clone_size: NA; v_call: TRBV3-1/TRBV3-2; d_call: TRBD1; j_call: TRBJ2-7; cdr3_nt: TGTGCCAGCAGCGTGCAGACCGACAGGGTCCACGAGCAGTACTTC; cdr3_aa: CASSVQTDRVHEQYF
clone_size: NA; v_call: TRBV27; d_call: TRBD1; j_call: TRBJ2-3; cdr3_nt: TGTGCCAGCAGCTTCCGATTTGGACAGGGAACAGATACGCAGTATTTT; cdr3_aa: CASSFRFGQGTDTQYF
clone_size: NA; v_call: TRBV10-3; d_call: NA; j_call: TRBJ2-2; cdr3_nt: TGTGCCATCAGTGAGGCAACCTACTACGGGGAGCTGTTTTTT; cdr3_aa: CAISEATYYGELFF
clone_size: NA; v_call: TRBV7-9; d_call: NA; j_call: TRBJ2-7; cdr3_nt: TGTGCCAGCAGCTTTTTTGGGAGCGGCTCCTACGAGCAGTACTTC; cdr3_aa: CASSFFGSGSYEQYF
clone_size: NA; v_call: TRBV27; d_call: NA; j_call: TRBJ2-1; cdr3_nt: TGTGCCAGCAGTTTTGGGCAGGGTGCCATCAGTGAGCAGTTCTTC; cdr3_aa: CASSFGQGAISEQFF
clone_size: NA; v_call: TRBV6-5; d_call: TRBD1; j_call: TRBJ1-2; cdr3_nt: TGTGCCACCTCAGGGGGCAGGGGACACTATGGCTACACCTTC; cdr3_aa: CATSGGRGHYGYTF
clone_size: NA; v_call: TRBV2; d_call: NA; j_call: TRBJ1-1; cdr3_nt: TGTGCCAGCAGGAACGCCCAGGGTCTGTCTGAAGCTTTCTTT; cdr3_aa: CASRNAQGLSEAFF
clone_size: NA; v_call: TRBV5-1; d_call: NA; j_call: TRBJ1-3; cdr3_nt: TGCGCCAGCAGCTCCATACAGGGAGACACCATATATTTT; cdr3_aa: CASSSIQGDTIYF
clone_size: NA; v_call: TRBV19; d_call: TRBD1; j_call: TRBJ1-2; cdr3_nt: TGTGCCAGTAGTCCGAATCCCAGGACAGGGTTTAACTATGGCTACACCTTC; cdr3_aa: CASSPNPRTGFNYGYTF
clone_size: NA; v_call: TRBV12-3/TRBV12-4; d_call: NA; j_call: TRBJ2-2; cdr3_nt: TGTGCCAGCAGTACGAGGTTATCCGGGGAGCTGTTTTTT; cdr3_aa: CASSTRLSGELFF
clone_size: NA; v_call: TRBV5-1; d_call: NA; j_call: TRBJ2-3; cdr3_nt: TGCGCCAGCAGCCCCGGTGGGAGCGGCCCAGATACGCAGTATTTT; cdr3_aa: CASSPGGSGPDTQYF
clone_size: NA; v_call: TRBV19; d_call: NA; j_call: TRBJ1-2; cdr3_nt: TGTGCCAGTAGTATATCCGCGTCGGGCTATGGCTACACCTTC; cdr3_aa: CASSISASGYGYTF
clone_size: NA; v_call: TRBV19; d_call: NA; j_call: TRBJ1-6; cdr3_nt: TGTGCCAGTAGTATAGAAAGCTCCACCCATTCACCCCTCCACTTT; cdr3_aa: CASSIESSTHSPLHF
clone_size: NA; v_call: TRBV24-1; d_call: NA; j_call: TRBJ2-2; cdr3_nt: TGTGCCACCAGTTCGAGGGGGGGCAACACCGGGGAGCTGTTTTTT; cdr3_aa: CATSSRGGNTGELFF
clone_size: NA; v_call: TRBV3-1/TRBV3-2; d_call: TRBD1; j_call: TRBJ2-3; cdr3_nt: TGTGCCAGCAGCCCTACAGGGGGCACAGATACGCAGTATTTT; cdr3_aa: CASSPTGGTDTQYF
clone_size: NA; v_call: TRBV6-6; d_call: NA; j_call: TRBJ2-3; cdr3_nt: TGTGCCAGCAGTACCTCCGGGTCCCCCACAGATACGCAGTATTTT; cdr3_aa: CASSTSGSPTDTQYF
clone_size: NA; v_call: TRBV18; d_call: TRBD1; j_call: TRBJ1-5; cdr3_nt: TGTGCCAGCTCACCACAAGGGACAGGGACGGGGCAGCCCCAGCATTTT; cdr3_aa: CASSPQGTGTGQPQHF
clone_size: NA; v_call: TRBV2; d_call: TRBD1; j_call: TRBJ1-2; cdr3_nt: TGTGCCAGCAGTTTACCGGGACAGGATGGCTACACCTTC; cdr3_aa: CASSLPGQDGYTF
clone_size: NA; v_call: TRBV28; d_call: TRBD1; j_call: TRBJ1-1; cdr3_nt: TGTGCCAGCAGTTTCCGGACAGGCGGGAACACTGAAGCTTTCTTT; cdr3_aa: CASSFRTGGNTEAFF
clone_size: NA; v_call: TRBV5-1; d_call: NA; j_call: TRBJ2-5; cdr3_nt: TGCGCCAGCACCAACCTGGCGGCGGGAATGTATGAGACCCAGTACTTC; cdr3_aa: CASTNLAAGMYETQYF
clone_size: NA; v_call: TRBV6-5; d_call: NA; j_call: TRBJ2-7; cdr3_nt: TGTGCCAGCAGTTATGCGGGGAGAGTGAGTTACGAGCAGTACTTC; cdr3_aa: CASSYAGRVSYEQYF
clone_size: NA; v_call: TRBV3-1/TRBV3-2; d_call: NA; j_call: TRBJ2-5; cdr3_nt: TGTGCCAGCAGCCCGACTTACCCGACCCAGTACTTC; cdr3_aa: CASSPTYPTQYF
clone_size: NA; v_call: TRBV10-3; d_call: NA; j_call: TRBJ1-2; cdr3_nt: TGTGCCATCAGTGAGCTAGCTAAGGCCCTTGGCTACACCTTC; cdr3_aa: CAISELAKALGYTF
clone_size: once; v_call: TRBV18; d_call: TRBD1; j_call: TRBJ1-4; cdr3_nt: TGTGCCAGCTCAACTTGGACAGGTGATTCTGAAAAACTGTTTTTT; cdr3_aa: CASSTWTGDSEKLFF
clone_size: NA; v_call: TRBV28; d_call: TRBD1; j_call: TRBJ2-6; cdr3_nt: TGTGCCAGCACCCCACTGGGACAGGCCAACTCTGGGGCCAACGTCCTGACTTTC; cdr3_aa: CASTPLGQANSGANVLTF
clone_size: NA; v_call: TRBV6-2/TRBV6-3; d_call: TRBD1; j_call: TRBJ2-5; cdr3_nt: TGTGCCAGCAGCCTAGACAGGGGTCCGGGCGAGACCCAGTACTTC; cdr3_aa: CASSLDRGPGETQYF
clone_size: NA; v_call: TRBV2; d_call: NA; j_call: TRBJ1-6; cdr3_nt: TGTGCCAGCAGTGTAGGCCAGGTTGGCATTTCACCCCTCCACTTT; cdr3_aa: CASSVGQVGISPLHF
clone_size: NA; v_call: TRBV9; d_call: TRBD2; j_call: TRBJ2-1; cdr3_nt: TGTGCCAGCAGCGCAGAAGGACTAGCGGGGTACAATGAGCAGTTCTTC; cdr3_aa: CASSAEGLAGYNEQFF
clone_size: NA; v_call: TRBV2; d_call: NA; j_call: TRBJ1-2; cdr3_nt: TGTGCCAGCAGCGAAAGCAGGCCTCCGAGCTATGGCTACACCTTC; cdr3_aa: CASSESRPPSYGYTF